This is a list of T cell receptor beta chains from one sample in a study of breast tumors, draining lymph nodes, adjacent tissues. TCRdb fed the multiplex PCR reads into MiXCR, producing one record per CDR3 protein. The sample shows roughly 80,000 distinct CDR3 sequences, under 25% of them seen only once. Sequenced: axillary lymph node tissue. The receptor source for this set is a female donor with breast cancer. Some clones in this sample may be carry-over from other donors' samples. The CDR3 runs from the conserved cysteine through the conserved F or W. D genes are given only for firm matches. Expanded clones get a size class; other rows say once, few or many, or leave the size out.

j_call d_call clone_size v_call cdr3_aa cdr3_nt
TRBJ1-2 . . TRBV9 CASSVDARAVDYGYTF TGTGCCAGCAGCGTAGACGCCAGGGCGGTAGACTATGGCTACACCTTC
TRBJ2-7 . many TRBV7-9 CASSWGSYEQYF TGTGCCAGCAGCTGGGGAAGTTACGAGCAGTACTTC
TRBJ2-7 . many TRBV6-6 CASSLDRSYEQYF TGTGCCAGCAGTTTGGATAGAAGCTACGAGCAGTACTTC
TRBJ1-5 . . TRBV27 CASSNPGLNQPQHF TGTGCCAGCAGTAATCCGGGACTGAATCAGCCCCAGCATTTT
TRBJ1-1 . . TRBV12-3/TRBV12-4 CASSLVVGAGRKAFF TGTGCCAGCAGTTTAGTAGTTGGGGCAGGGCGTAAAGCTTTCTTT
TRBJ1-2 . many TRBV20-1 CSARAAEALGFYGYTF TGCAGTGCTAGGGCCGCTGAAGCTTTAGGGTTCTATGGCTACACCTTC
TRBJ2-2 . . TRBV5-4 CASSTRAPGTGELFF TGTGCCAGCAGCACCAGGGCCCCGGGGACCGGGGAGCTGTTTTTT
TRBJ2-1 TRBD2 few TRBV27 CASSFRRLAGEGNEQFF TGTGCCAGCAGTTTCCGGAGACTAGCGGGAGAGGGGAATGAGCAGTTCTTC
TRBJ1-1 . few TRBV6-5 CASSYLQGWDEAFF TGTGCCAGCAGTTATTTACAGGGTTGGGATGAAGCTTTCTTT
TRBJ1-1 . . TRBV29-1 CSVPWEAGSFF TGCAGCGTCCCATGGGAGGCCGGGAGTTTCTTT
TRBJ1-5 . many TRBV10-3 CAISERGGGGSNQPQHF TGTGCCATCAGTGAGCGCGGAGGGGGGGGTAGCAATCAGCCCCAGCATTTT
TRBJ2-1 TRBD2 many TRBV6-8 CASSYSSGSSNEQFF TGTGCCAGCAGTTACTCTAGCGGGAGTAGCAATGAGCAGTTCTTC
TRBJ1-2 . many TRBV29-1 CSVVRDPGEGYTF TGCAGCGTTGTCCGGGACCCCGGGGAGGGCTACACCTTC
TRBJ2-1 TRBD2 many TRBV5-6 CASSLEIAGGYEQFF TGTGCCAGCAGCTTGGAGATAGCGGGAGGTTATGAGCAGTTCTTC
TRBJ2-1 . many TRBV11-3 CASSSWGEEAYNEQFF TGTGCCAGCAGCTCCTGGGGGGAGGAAGCCTACAATGAGCAGTTCTTC
TRBJ1-2 . . TRBV7-9 CASSLGGGSNYGYPF TGTGCCAGCAGCCTCGGGGGGGGCTCTAACTATGGCTACCCCTTC
TRBJ1-5 . many TRBV6-6 CASSYSSLDQPQHF TGTGCCAGCAGTTACTCGTCTCTGGATCAGCCCCAGCATTTT
TRBJ2-1 TRBD2 once TRBV6-2/TRBV6-3 CASIAAGSGRTSSYNEQFF TGTGCCAGCATCGCGGCGGGTAGCGGGAGGACGTCCTCCTACAATGAGCAGTTCTTC
TRBJ2-7 . many TRBV7-9 CASSPDAIYEQYF TGTGCCAGCAGCCCTGACGCGATCTACGAGCAGTACTTC
TRBJ2-1 . many TRBV6-2/TRBV6-3 CASQAIYNEQFF TGTGCCAGTCAAGCCATTTACAATGAGCAGTTCTTC
TRBJ2-5 TRBD2 few TRBV10-2 CASSEGLAGGETQYF TGCGCCAGCAGTGAGGGACTAGCGGGAGGAGAGACCCAGTACTTC
TRBJ2-2 TRBD2 many TRBV20-1 CSASGGREGRGTGELFF TGCAGTGCTTCTGGCGGGCGGGAGGGCCGGGGCACCGGGGAGCTGTTTTTT